What follows are 3 T cell receptor beta chains derived from one specimen sequenced in a study of T-cell reconstitution after alpha-beta-depleted transplantation in children. Preparation of the TCRbeta library was carried out with unique molecular identifiers. TCRdb passed the PCR reads through MiXCR, listing each CDR3 protein once. The table lists about 170,000 distinct CDR3 sequences, around 10% of them singletons. The starting material was PBMCs, obtained before TCRalphabeta/CD19-depleted stem cell transplant. These receptor sequences come from a boy aged 2 to 10 with acute myeloid leukemia, due to receive a stem cell transplant.

This clonotype appeared many times. The rearrangement joins TRBV2 to TRBJ2-1, with 10 nucleotides matching TRBD2. CDR1 is SNHLY, CDR2 FYNNEI, per germline. Trimming cost V 3 bases and J 6 bases; bases outside gene matches: 8. This CDR3 is built from 16 residues. The CDR3, as DNA: TGTGCCAGCAGTGATATAGAGCGGGGGGGCTCCAATGAGCAGTTCTTC. Translation: CASSDIERGGSNEQFF.

The V and J genes are TRBV28 and TRBJ1-6; D is possibly TRBD1 (6 bases). The CDR3 extends over 13 amino acids. Between the trimmed V and J ends, which lost 10 bases and 8 bases, there was a span of 15 bases. The germline V gene has CDR1 MDHEN and CDR2 SYDVKM. The CDR3 sequence is CATREDRDSPLHF. The CDR3 coding sequence is TGTGCCACCCGAGAGGACAGAGATTCACCCCTCCACTTT.

This clonotype was seen repeatedly, ten times or more. The chain employs TRBV4-1 and TRBJ2-3; the match to TRBD2 covers 7 bases. Germline trimming cut 4 bases from V and 0 bases from J; bases unmatched to any gene: 4. Germline lookup yields CDR1 MGHRA and CDR2 YSYEKL. CDR3 size: 15 residues. The CDR3 DNA reads as TGCGCCAGCAGCCCTCAAGCGGGAAGCACAGATACGCAGTATTTT. Its protein product is CASSPQAGSTDTQYF.